Each of the 30 T cell receptor beta chains below was sequenced from the same sample in a study of beta chain features in type 1 diabetes. Study results and limitations: Shorter TCRB CDR3s, moderately but significantly so, marked every one of the four CD4+ subsets in Type 1 diabetes patients.

Sequenced material consisted of expressed TCRB transcripts (all of the isolated RNA was reverse transcribed). Some clones are missing from TCRdb's copy, which holds only in-frame ones; the method was immunoSEQ multiplex PCR. The sample lists about 160,000 clones, around 9.7% seen once, with 0.65% to 0.9% in the top ten. Their antigens remain unidentified. The sequenced sample was central memory CD4+ T cells from blood. These receptors originate from a woman aged 25 to 45 with type 1 diabetes.

This clone was recorded a few times. This chain joins TRBV6-5 and TRBJ1-5, with TRBD1 matching over 8 bases. This CDR3 has 16 residues. Per the germline V gene, CDR1 is MNHEY and CDR2 is SVGAGI. V was clipped by 0 bases and J by 4 bases; unmatched bases: 5. CDR3 sequence reads: CASSYSTGESNQPQHF. DNA for the CDR3: TGTGCCAGCAGTTACTCGACAGGGGAGAGTAATCAGCCCCAGCATTTT.

This clone showed up just a few times. The chain has TRBV5-4 and TRBJ2-5; D is perhaps TRBD2 (6 bases). The CDR3 sequence is 13 residues long. Trimming pared 3 bases from V and 4 bases from J, leaving 10 bases between. In germline, CDR1 is SGHNT, CDR2 YYREEE (reference sequence). The CDR3: CASSSQGGETQYF. CDR3 in DNA: TGTGCCAGCAGCTCCCAGGGAGGAGAGACCCAGTACTTC.

The J gene is TRBJ2-7, the V gene TRBV6-5; 8 nucleotides line up with TRBD1. The CDR3 runs 14 residues. V was pared by 5 bases and J by 2 bases, with 5 bases of the junction left unmatched. The germline gives CDR1 MNHEY, CDR2 SVGAGI. CDR3 nucleotide sequence: TGTGCCAGCAGTCACGGGACAGGCACCTACGAGCAGTACTTC. As protein: CASSHGTGTYEQYF.

This clone was found a few times. The rearrangement joins TRBV10-2 to TRBJ2-5, with D hard to call. The germline CDR1 and CDR2 sequences are WSHSY and SAAADI. Trimming left V 0 bases short and J 1 base short, with 3 bases between. The CDR3 covers 13 residues. The chain's CDR3 is CASSESAQETQYF. CDR3 DNA: TGCGCCAGCAGTGAGTCGGCCCAAGAGACCCAGTACTTC.

V gene TRBV19 combines with J gene TRBJ2-2; 8 nucleotides line up with TRBD1. Trimming at V came to 6 bases and at J to 7 bases, leaving 7 bases not matched to a gene. The CDR3 loop spans 14 amino acids. From germline, CDR1 is LNHDA and CDR2 SQIVND (reference sequence). CDR3 nucleotide sequence: TGTGCCAGTAGCGACAGGGGAACTCGCGGGGAGCTGTTTTTT. Protein: CASSDRGTRGELFF.

CDR3 sequence (DNA): TGCGCCAGCAGCCAACATGGGCTAACCACTGAAGCTTTCTTT. This codes for CASSQHGLTTEAFF. J is TRBJ1-1 and V is TRBV4-1; D is unresolved. The CDR3 consists of 14 residues. Per the germline V gene, CDR1 is MGHRA and CDR2 is YSYEKL. V shed 2 bases and J shed 4 bases, with 11 bases lying between them.

This clone turned up a few times. CDR3 residues: CASRAGEAKNIQYF. CDR3 in DNA: TGTGCCAGCAGGGCGGGAGAAGCCAAAAACATTCAGTACTTC. This rearrangement joins TRBV2 to TRBJ2-4, with 7 bases lining up with TRBD2. CDR1 is SNHLY and CDR2 is FYNNEI in the germline V gene. The CDR3 runs to 14 residues. V shed 6 bases and J 0 bases; nucleotides not matched to a gene: 2.

This clone was seen only a few times. V and J are TRBV5-1 and TRBJ1-4, with 7 nucleotides matching TRBD1. This CDR3 spans 15 amino acids. CDR1 SGHRS and CDR2 YFSETQ come from the germline V gene. The V gene end was trimmed by 4 bases and the J gene end by 5 bases; junction bases not matched to a gene: 8. The CDR3 is CASSTAQGRNEKLFF. CDR3 DNA sequence: TGCGCCAGCAGCACAGCACAGGGGAGAAATGAAAAACTGTTTTTT.

This clone was seen repeatedly, ten times or more. This chain links TRBV30 with TRBJ2-2; TRBD1 aligns across 8 bases. The CDR3 has 15 residues. V shed 4 bases, J shed 5 bases, and the junction held 9 bases outside the gene matches. Per the germline V gene, CDR1 is GTSNPN and CDR2 is SVGIG (reference sequence). As DNA, the CDR3 is TGTGCCTGGAAGACAGGGGCCCTGAGTACCGGGGAGCTGTTTTTT. It codes for CAWKTGALSTGELFF.

In this sample, this clone turned up a few times. V is TRBV7-8 and J is TRBJ1-1; no clear D. The CDR3 is 13 amino acids. Germline V gene sequence: CDR1 SGHVS, CDR2 FQNEAQ. The V and J ends lost 6 bases and 1 base respectively, with 9 bases between them. As DNA, the CDR3 is TGTGCCAGCAGGGAGGCGGGGAACACTGAAGCTTTCTTT. Translating it yields CASREAGNTEAFF.

This clone has only a few counts. The V and J genes are TRBV29-1 and TRBJ1-1; 8 bases align to TRBD1. The ends lost 5 bases at V and 3 bases at J; junction bases unmatched: 11. The CDR3 has 15 amino acids. The germline CDR1 and CDR2 sequences are SQVTM and ANQGSEA. CDR3 region: CSVYDRQGLDTEAFF. The CDR3 nucleotides read TGCAGCGTTTATGACCGACAGGGGTTGGACACTGAAGCTTTCTTT.

The chain links TRBV4-1 to TRBJ1-2, with D perhaps matching TRBD1 (5 bases). Trimming pared 0 bases from V and 3 bases from J, leaving 11 bases between. The germline CDR1 and CDR2 sequences are MGHRA and YSYEKL. The CDR3 is 15 amino acids. The CDR3 DNA sequence: TGCGCCAGCAGCCAAGATGCGGGGACCTACTATGGCTACACCTTC. Encoded protein: CASSQDAGTYYGYTF.

The chain recombines TRBV29-1 with TRBJ1-3; D is uncertain. Germline V CDR1 and CDR2: SQVTM, ANQGSEA. The CDR3 is made up of 12 amino acids. Deletions cut 3 bases from V and 3 bases from J, with 6 bases between. CDR3 in amino acids: CSVESDGNTIYF. The CDR3 region has the DNA TGCAGCGTTGAGTCAGATGGAAACACCATATATTTT.

The table lists this clone with a few counts. The J gene is TRBJ2-3, the V gene TRBV7-2; 11 nucleotides align to TRBD2. This CDR3 region has 17 residues. The V segment lost 1 base and the J segment 4 bases; nucleotides outside the gene matches: 7. CDR1 is SGHTA, CDR2 FQGNSA, per germline. Written as DNA, the CDR3 is TGTGCCAGCAGCTTAGGAACACTAGCGGGAGAATCAGATACGCAGTATTTT. It yields the protein CASSLGTLAGESDTQYF.

The chain is built from TRBV7-3 and TRBJ2-6; D is undetermined. Looked up from germline, CDR1 is SGHTA and CDR2 is FQGTGA. Trimming stripped 3 bases from V and 2 bases from J, with 8 bases between. CDR3 length: 15 residues. CDR3 loop: CASSFADTGANVLTF. In DNA, the CDR3 is TGTGCCAGCAGCTTCGCGGATACTGGGGCCAACGTCCTGACTTTC.

The sample holds a few counts of this clone. This chain connects TRBV5-1 to TRBJ2-3; 7 bases align to TRBD2. The V gene's germline CDR1 is SGHRS and CDR2 YFSETQ. The CDR3 is made up of 15 amino acids. V was clipped by 1 base and J by 0 bases; unmatched bases: 2. CDR3 nucleotides: TGCGCCAGCAGCTTGCAGCGGGGAAGCACAGATACGCAGTATTTT. The encoded protein is CASSLQRGSTDTQYF.

The V call is TRBV2, the J call TRBJ2-2; maybe TRBD1 (5 bases). Germline values: CDR1 SNHLY, CDR2 FYNNEI. V was pared by 4 bases and J by 1 base, with 10 bases between. The CDR3 contains 15 residues. CDR3 region: CASSGERGNTGELFF. For the CDR3, the DNA is TGTGCCAGCAGTGGGGAAAGGGGGAACACCGGGGAGCTGTTTTTT.

The table lists this clone with many counts. The chain joins TRBV2 to TRBJ1-2; D is perhaps TRBD1 (5 bases). From germline, CDR1 is SNHLY and CDR2 FYNNEI. The V end was cut by 6 bases, the J end by 3 bases, with 8 bases between. There are 12 residues in the CDR3. Written as DNA, the CDR3 is TGTGCCAGCAGCGAGACAGACTATGGCTACACCTTC. Translating gives CASSETDYGYTF.

This clone has more than one count but fewer than ten. This chain links TRBV28 with TRBJ2-3, with TRBD2 matching 13 bases. This CDR3 region has 17 residues. V lost 3 bases to trimming and J lost 3 bases; unmatched junction nucleotides: 6. CDR1 MDHEN and CDR2 SYDVKM come from the germline V gene. The CDR3: CASSLSQGLAGTDTQYF. Written as DNA, the CDR3 is TGTGCCAGCAGTTTGTCACAGGGACTAGCGGGAACAGATACGCAGTATTTT.

Only a few counts were recorded for this clone. V gene TRBV27 combines with J gene TRBJ1-2; D not resolved. The CDR3 extends over 13 amino acids. Germline V gives CDR1 MNHEY, CDR2 SMNVEV (reference sequence). Deletions cut 0 bases from V and 4 bases from J, with 6 bases between. CDR3 bases: TGTGCCAGCAGTTTATCCTACAGCTATGGCTACACCTTC. It translates to CASSLSYSYGYTF.

In its sample, this clone was seen a few times. The chain employs TRBV6-5 and TRBJ1-2; TRBD1 matches 8 bases. The CDR3 consists of 14 residues. With 2 bases clipped from V and 5 bases from J, the junction kept 4 bases outside the gene matches. Germline CDR1 reads MNHEY; CDR2 reads SVGAGI. CDR3 protein: CASSYGQGGYGYTF. The CDR3 nucleotides are TGTGCCAGCAGTTACGGACAGGGAGGGTATGGCTACACCTTC.

V gene TRBV6-1 combines with J gene TRBJ1-5; D call uncertain. The CDR3 loop spans 15 amino acids. In germline, CDR1 is MNHNS, CDR2 SASEGT. V was shortened by 6 bases and J by 3 bases, with 15 bases between the two germline ends. CDR3 sequence: CASSDPPTLNQPQHF. The CDR3 nucleotides read TGTGCCAGCAGCGATCCCCCCACTCTCAATCAGCCCCAGCATTTT.

In this sample, this clone turned up many times. For the CDR3, the DNA is TGCGCCAGCAGCCAAATCGACAGGGGGGACACCGGGGAGCTGTTTTTT. Translating it yields CASSQIDRGDTGELFF. The chain is built from TRBV4-1 and TRBJ2-2; 9 nucleotides match TRBD1. The CDR3 sequence is 16 residues long. Germline CDR1 and CDR2: MGHRA and YSYEKL. With V trimmed by 2 bases and J by 3 bases, 4 bases remained unmatched.

The V gene is TRBV2, the J gene TRBJ2-5, with 10 bases fitting TRBD1. Germline loops: CDR1 SNHLY, CDR2 FYNNEI. Trimming cost V 5 bases and J 6 bases; bases outside gene matches: 15. CDR3 length: 17 amino acids. Written as DNA, the CDR3 is TGTGCCAGCAGTCAGCTCAAGCGGGACAGGGGACGTCAGACCCAGTACTTC. This encodes CASSQLKRDRGRQTQYF.

The gene calls are TRBV4-1 and TRBJ2-3; 7 bases align to TRBD2. J lost 3 bases, V lost 3 bases, and 6 bases had no gene match. Germline V gene sequence: CDR1 MGHRA, CDR2 YSYEKL. The CDR3 sequence is 15 residues long. CDR3 in DNA: TGCGCCAGCAGCCACATTAATAGCGGGACAGATACGCAGTATTTT. Its protein product is CASSHINSGTDTQYF.

The V call is TRBV19, the J call TRBJ1-1; D gene unclear. The ends were cut back, 7 bases at V and 0 bases at J, with 9 bases in the middle. Germline CDR1 and CDR2: LNHDA and SQIVND (reference sequence). The CDR3 runs 13 residues. The CDR3 loop reads CASKTTLNTEAFF. Written as DNA, the CDR3 is TGTGCCAGTAAGACGACTCTGAACACTGAAGCTTTCTTT.

This clone was seen more than once but under ten times. The chain uses TRBV15 and TRBJ1-1; D remains ambiguous. Per germline, CDR1 LNHNV and CDR2 YYDKDF (reference sequence). CDR3 length equals 16 residues. Trimming removed 0 bases from V and 4 bases from J, with 15 bases in between. CDR3 nucleotides: TGTGCCACCAGCAGAGATACGAGGAGGGTAGGCACTGAAGCTTTCTTT. The encoded protein is CATSRDTRRVGTEAFF.

This clone was seen a handful of times. V gene TRBV14 combines with J gene TRBJ2-7; 7 nucleotides agree with TRBD1. The CDR3 has 13 amino acids. CDR1 SGHDN and CDR2 FVKESK come from the germline V gene. V lost 3 bases and J lost 3; bases outside the gene matches: 2. In DNA, the CDR3 is TGTGCCAGCAGCCAGGGACAGTACTACGAGCAGTACTTC. Translated, it gives CASSQGQYYEQYF.

The chain carries TRBV28 and TRBJ2-4, with 10 bases lining up with TRBD2. CDR1 is MDHEN and CDR2 is SYDVKM in the germline V gene. The CDR3 length is 18 residues. The V segment lost 5 bases and the J segment 3 bases; nucleotides outside the gene matches: 13. The chain's CDR3 is CASSRMVSGRNRKNIQYF. The CDR3 DNA is TGTGCCAGCAGTCGAATGGTTAGCGGGAGGAACCGCAAAAACATTCAGTACTTC.

This clone has a handful of counts. The chain uses TRBV11-2 and TRBJ2-1; 7 bases align to TRBD2. CDR1 and CDR2 (germline): SGHAT, FQNNGV. The CDR3 is 15 amino acids. The V and J ends lost 0 bases and 5 bases, in that order; junction bases with no gene match: 4. The CDR3 protein is CASSLDPGGNNEQFF. The DNA for the CDR3 is TGTGCCAGCAGCTTAGATCCGGGAGGAAACAATGAGCAGTTCTTC.